This T cell receptor beta chain was documented in a study of post-analysis software for immune sequencing data (dated by TCRdb to the mid-2010s). Some background on the complete study: Relapsing-remitting, secondary progressive and progressive-relapsing multiple sclerosis were recorded as disease courses, and subtype annotation was lacking for some patients. The patient repertoires were set against eleven to twelve previously published healthy control repertoires from donors whose ages ranged from roughly 6 to 26 years. A subset of samples was prepared in parallel using single-end sample barcoding, then pooled and co-amplified after Illumina adapter ligation.

TCR beta repertoires were profiled from peripheral blood of roughly 13 young patients with multiple sclerosis to demonstrate the VDJtools post-analysis software. The patients with multiple sclerosis were children and adolescents between roughly 6 and 17 years of age. Summary of the overall study and its limitations: Significantly lower normalized Chao1 diversity was found in multiple sclerosis patients than in controls, suggesting substantial peripheral T-cell clonal expansion. The control group was slightly older than the multiple sclerosis patient group. Strong co-clustering of samples prepared in the same batch was shown by direct clustering with F measure, prompting a batch-effect correction.

Libraries came from PCR. The sequencer was an Illumina HiSeq 2500. To reduce PCR and sequencing biases, unique molecular identifiers were incorporated into the TCR beta cDNA libraries. Roughly 0.5 million cDNA molecules were obtained per 1 to 10 million input T cells, so each molecule approximated one T cell. The patient libraries were prepared and sequenced with the same protocol used for the earlier healthy control dataset. Within a given batch, samples were prepared together, multiplexed and sequenced on the same HiSeq lane. The paper's data handling went like this. MIGEC handled the raw barcoded reads, throwing out single-read molecular identifier groups before consensus assembly and CDR3 extraction. Clonotype tables were post-analysed with VDJtools, and diversity was normalized by down-sampling all datasets to the smallest sample size. To correct batch-related cross-sample contamination, repertoire overlap clustering matched CDR3 amino acid sequences but not nucleotide sequences. The raw public data were reprocessed by TCRdb itself: fastp quality trimming at Q25, MiXCR clonotype calling, in-frame beta chains only. CDR3 protein sequences are deduplicated, and each keeps its most common genes and DNA. The V and J calls and clone size come from TCRdb's table, not from the authors' own analysis. The sample table records about 760,000 distinct CDR3 sequences; 30% of these occur just once. The leading ten clones occupy approximately 0.6% of the sample.

A note on this clonotype: The antigen it binds to is not known. Per-base qualities were not stored, and no clone one base away is much larger.

The sample comprised blood. The sequence was collected from a girl aged 10-17 years with multiple sclerosis.

The sequenced DNA: TGCGCCAGCAGCCAAGTAGATCGGGCACAGTCTCAGCCCCAGCATTTT. Its protein product is CASSQVDRAQSQPQHF. Recombination linked TRBV4-1 to TRBJ1-5; the D gene identity is not certain. V was cut back by 1 base and J by 6 bases, leaving a gap of 16 bases between them. The CDR3 runs 16 residues from the cysteine to the phenylalanine. The entry retains the CDR3 DNA only, 48 bases that are in frame from base 1. CDR1 MGHRA and CDR2 YSYEKL are derived from the germline V gene.